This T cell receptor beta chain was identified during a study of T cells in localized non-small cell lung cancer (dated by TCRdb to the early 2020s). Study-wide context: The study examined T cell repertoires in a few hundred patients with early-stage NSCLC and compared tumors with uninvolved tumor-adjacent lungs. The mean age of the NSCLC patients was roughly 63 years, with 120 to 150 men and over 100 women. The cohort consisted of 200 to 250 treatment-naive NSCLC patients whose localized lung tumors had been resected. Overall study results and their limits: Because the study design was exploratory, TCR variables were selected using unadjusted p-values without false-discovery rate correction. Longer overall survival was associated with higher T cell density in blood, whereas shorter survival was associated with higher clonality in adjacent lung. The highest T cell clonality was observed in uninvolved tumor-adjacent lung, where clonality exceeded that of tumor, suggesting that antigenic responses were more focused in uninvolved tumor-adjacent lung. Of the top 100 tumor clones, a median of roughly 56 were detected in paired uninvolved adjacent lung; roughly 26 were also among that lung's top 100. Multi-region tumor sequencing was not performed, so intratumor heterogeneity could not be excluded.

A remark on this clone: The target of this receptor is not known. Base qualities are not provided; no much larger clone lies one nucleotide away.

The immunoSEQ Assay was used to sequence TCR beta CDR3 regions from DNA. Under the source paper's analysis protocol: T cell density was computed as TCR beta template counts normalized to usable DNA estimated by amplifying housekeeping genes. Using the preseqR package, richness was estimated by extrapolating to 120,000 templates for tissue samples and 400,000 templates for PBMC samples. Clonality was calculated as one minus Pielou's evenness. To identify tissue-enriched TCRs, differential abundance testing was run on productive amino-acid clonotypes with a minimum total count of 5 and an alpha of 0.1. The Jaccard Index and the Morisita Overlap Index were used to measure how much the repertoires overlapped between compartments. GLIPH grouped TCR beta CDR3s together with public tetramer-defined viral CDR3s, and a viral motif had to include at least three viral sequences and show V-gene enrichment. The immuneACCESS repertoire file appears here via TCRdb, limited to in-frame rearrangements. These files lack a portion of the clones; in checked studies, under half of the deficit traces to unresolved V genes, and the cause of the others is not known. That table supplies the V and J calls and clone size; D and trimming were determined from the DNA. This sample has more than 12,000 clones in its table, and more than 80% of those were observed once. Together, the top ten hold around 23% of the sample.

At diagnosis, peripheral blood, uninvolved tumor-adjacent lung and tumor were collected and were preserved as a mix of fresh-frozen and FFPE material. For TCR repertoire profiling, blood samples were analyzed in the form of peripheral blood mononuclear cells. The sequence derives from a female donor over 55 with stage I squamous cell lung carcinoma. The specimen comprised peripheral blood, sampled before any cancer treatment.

CDR3 region: CASSPSGPTSGNTIYF. The nucleotide sequence reads as follows: TGTGCCAGCAGCCCGTCCGGGCCCACCTCTGGAAACACCATATATTTT. This chain joins TRBV25-1 to TRBJ1-3; the D segment cannot be called with confidence. For CDR1 and CDR2, the germline V gene lists MGHDK and SYGVNS. V was cut back by 6 bases and J by 0 bases, leaving a gap of 15 bases between them. From the cysteine through the phenylalanine, the CDR3 covers 16 amino acids. Left in the record is the CDR3 DNA by itself, 48 bases read in frame from the first base.